These 21 T cell receptor beta chains were all obtained from the same sample, sequenced in a study of blood T cell repertoires in COVID-19. Assay used: immunoSEQ multiplex PCR; TCRdb lists only in-frame clones, some missing. Seen here are 150,000 or so clones, more than 65% observed once, and the top ten hold approximately 9.4%. The sample taken for sequencing was peripheral blood. The origin of the receptors is a woman in her 50s with acute or convalescent COVID-19.

This chain uses TRBV5-1 with TRBJ2-7, with 9 bases aligning to TRBD1. The CDR3 is 16 amino acids. With 5 bases clipped from V and 5 bases from J, the junction kept 14 bases outside the gene matches. Per germline, CDR1 SGHRS and CDR2 YFSETQ. CDR3 amino acids: CASSPGGQGPSDEQYF. DNA of the CDR3: TGCGCCAGCAGTCCCGGGGGACAGGGACCTTCGGACGAGCAGTACTTC.

The rearrangement joins TRBV6-6 to TRBJ2-2; 8 bases are shared with TRBD1. Germline CDR1 and CDR2: MNHNY and SVGAGI (reference sequence). Losses at the gene ends were 1 base for V and 7 bases for J; bases not matched to a gene: 8. The CDR3 extends over 16 amino acids. The CDR3: CASSYFQGARGGELFF. The CDR3, as DNA: TGTGCCAGCAGTTACTTCCAGGGGGCGAGAGGCGGGGAGCTGTTTTTT.

The chain uses TRBV12-3 or TRBV12-4 and TRBJ1-6, with D maybe TRBD1 (5 bases). CDR3 length: 12 amino acids. The germline V and J ends were trimmed by 8 bases and 11 bases, with 13 bases remaining between them. The CDR3 DNA reads TGTGCCAGCGGGGAAGGGGCGACACCCCTCCACTTT. This codes for CASGEGATPLHF.

J is TRBJ1-1 and V is TRBV3-1 (or the pseudogene TRBV3-2); a possible D gene is TRBD1 (5 bases). Germline loops: CDR1 LGHDT, CDR2 YNNKEL (reference sequence). Trimming removed 6 bases from V and 2 bases from J, with 10 bases in between. The CDR3 extends over 13 amino acids. The CDR3 DNA sequence: TGTGCCAGCAGACAGGCACTCAACACTGAAGCTTTCTTT. Its protein is CASRQALNTEAFF.

The chain has TRBV19 and TRBJ2-1; 15 bases agree with TRBD2. The ends lost 3 bases at V and 2 bases at J; junction bases unmatched: 8. Germline V gene lookup returns CDR1 LNHDA and CDR2 SQIVND (reference sequence). The CDR3 totals 19 residues. CDR3 DNA: TGTGCCAGTAGTATGGTGGGACTAGCGGGAGGCAGCCCCTACAATGAGCAGTTCTTC. Translated, it gives CASSMVGLAGGSPYNEQFF.

The chain recombines TRBV10-1 with TRBJ2-5; 8 bases are shared with TRBD2. Unmatched junction bases numbered 11, after V lost 4 bases and J lost 1 base. Germline-derived CDR1 and CDR2 are WNHNN and SYGVQD (reference sequence). The CDR3 is made up of 17 amino acids. The CDR3 spells CASSGGLVPGAQETQYF. DNA of the CDR3: TGCGCCAGCAGTGGGGGACTAGTACCCGGTGCCCAAGAGACCCAGTACTTC.

This sequence joins TRBV15 and TRBJ2-5; 15 nucleotides line up with TRBD2. V was clipped by 1 base and J by 5 bases; unmatched bases: 5. Germline V lookup: CDR1 LNHNV, CDR2 YYDKDF (reference sequence). CDR3 length: 17 residues. The CDR3 is CATSRGPGTSGGETQYF. The CDR3 DNA reads as TGTGCCACCAGCAGAGGACCGGGGACTAGCGGGGGGGAGACCCAGTACTTC.

This clone occurred once. This chain connects TRBV4-3 to TRBJ1-5, with D unclear. There are 13 residues in the CDR3. Germline CDR1 LGHNA, CDR2 YSLEER. The germline V and J ends were trimmed by 1 base and 5 bases, with 6 bases remaining between them. The CDR3 is CASSQVLDQPQHF. CDR3 DNA sequence: TGCGCCAGCAGCCAAGTCTTAGATCAGCCCCAGCATTTT.

This sequence joins TRBV12-5 and TRBJ2-4; D is possibly TRBD2 (7 bases). The germline gives CDR1 LGHNT, CDR2 FRNRAP. V shed 2 bases and J shed 7 bases, with 15 bases lying between them. The CDR3 covers 15 residues. The CDR3 bases are TGTGCTAGTGGTTTGTTTTCGGGGGGCTTTAACATTCAGTACTTC. Its translation: CASGLFSGGFNIQYF.

This clone was seen only once. The J gene is TRBJ2-4, the V gene TRBV19, with D possibly TRBD1 on 6 matching bases. The CDR3 sequence is 11 residues long. Trimming cost V 6 bases and J 9 bases, with 9 bases left between them. Germline V gene lookup returns CDR1 LNHDA and CDR2 SQIVND (reference sequence). CDR3 sequence (DNA): TGTGCCAGTAGGCAGGGGTTCATTCAGTACTTC. It translates to CASRQGFIQYF.

The chain uses TRBV29-1 and TRBJ1-2, with D maybe TRBD1 (6 bases). Germline values: CDR1 SQVTM, CDR2 ANQGSEA. The CDR3 spans 13 residues. Trimming left V 4 bases short and J 8 bases short, with 17 bases between. CDR3 sequence reads: CSVVGRGREGYTF. Written as DNA, the CDR3 is TGCAGCGTTGTCGGCAGGGGCAGGGAGGGCTACACCTTC.

DNA of the CDR3: TGTGCCAGCAGCCAAGGACACGAGCAGTTCTTC. Translating it yields CASSQGHEQFF. The gene calls are TRBV3-1 (or the pseudogene TRBV3-2) and TRBJ2-1, with D uncertain. Germline lookup yields CDR1 LGHDT and CDR2 YNNKEL (reference sequence). This CDR3 is 11 amino acids long. Trimming pared 1 base from V and 10 bases from J, leaving 5 bases between.

The chain carries TRBV4-2 and TRBJ2-2; D possibly corresponds to TRBD2 (6 bases). Germline V CDR1 and CDR2: LGHNA, YNFKEQ. V lost 2 bases and J 4 bases, leaving 11 bases between the germline ends. The CDR3 is made up of 15 amino acids. CDR3 region: CASSQLATATGELFF. The CDR3 nucleotides read TGTGCCAGCAGCCAACTAGCGACAGCCACCGGGGAGCTGTTTTTT.

This sequence joins TRBV9 and TRBJ2-4; a weak D match, TRBD1 (5 bases). The CDR3 is 16 residues long. The germline V gene encodes CDR1 SGDLS and CDR2 YYNGEE. The V end lost 5 bases, the J end lost 0 bases, and 15 bases lay between the germline ends. As DNA, the CDR3 is TGTGCCAGCAGTAGCTCATGGGGCCTAGCCAAAAACATTCAGTACTTC. This codes for CASSSSWGLAKNIQYF.

CDR3 residues: CASSSPTGSVNYGYTF. CDR3 nucleotide sequence: TGTGCCAGCAGCAGCCCTACAGGGAGCGTCAACTATGGCTACACCTTC. The V and J genes are TRBV5-4 and TRBJ1-2, with a weak D call TRBD1 (6 bases). Germline CDR1 SGHNT, CDR2 YYREEE (reference sequence). V lost 4 bases and J 2 bases, leaving 18 bases between the germline ends. The CDR3 is 16 residues long.

The rearrangement links TRBV21-1 to TRBJ2-1; the table's D call of TRBD2 was not tested on the DNA. TRBV21-1 is a listed pseudogene. The CDR3 is made up of 18 amino acids. This CDR3 is CASSTYRDSKLTYNEQFF. The CDR3 DNA follows: TGTGCCAGCAGCACATACCGGGACTCGAAACTGACCTACAATGAGCAGTTCTTC.

The chain recombines TRBV19 with TRBJ2-7, with D tentatively TRBD1 (5 bases). Germline-derived CDR1 and CDR2 are LNHDA and SQIVND (reference sequence). The CDR3 consists of 13 residues. The V gene lost 7 bases and the J gene lost 1 base, with 11 bases spanning the gap. The CDR3 is CASNRQGSYEQYF. DNA of the CDR3: TGTGCCAGTAACAGGCAGGGTTCCTACGAGCAGTACTTC.

The count of this clone is one. The chain links TRBV29-1 to TRBJ1-2, with D hard to call. Germline V gives CDR1 SQVTM, CDR2 ANQGSEA. Trimming took 5 bases from V and 2 from J, leaving 9 bases between them. The CDR3 consists of 12 residues. The CDR3 bases are TGCAGCGTTTCCGACGGGAACTATGGCTACACCTTC. Translation: CSVSDGNYGYTF.

Points on this clone: The same CDR3 also results from other DNA sequences found in this sample. The V call is TRBV19, the J call TRBJ1-5, with no clear D. Trimming shortened V by 4 bases and J by 0 bases, and 10 bases separated the two germline ends. CDR3 size: 15 residues. CDR1 LNHDA and CDR2 SQIVND come from the germline V gene (reference sequence). The CDR3 nucleotides read TGTGCCAGTAGTACCGTTTACAATAGCAATCAGCCCCAGCATTTT. Translation: CASSTVYNSNQPQHF.

The chain links TRBV16 to TRBJ1-5; 8 bases are shared with TRBD1. The V gene end was trimmed by 0 bases and the J gene end by 6 bases; junction bases not matched to a gene: 7. In germline, CDR1 is KGHSY, CDR2 FQNENV. The CDR3 extends over 16 amino acids. The CDR3 sequence: CASSQSSQGAFQPQHF. The CDR3 DNA reads TGTGCCAGCAGCCAATCGTCGCAGGGGGCTTTTCAGCCCCAGCATTTT.

This chain uses TRBV7-9 with TRBJ2-7, with TRBD2 identical over 7 bases. The germline gives CDR1 SEHNR, CDR2 FQNEAQ (reference sequence). V was pared by 2 bases and J by 5 bases, with 9 bases of the junction left unmatched. The CDR3 has 15 residues. CDR3 DNA: TGTGCCAGCAGCTTATTGAACGGGAGGCCCGACGAGCAGTACTTC. Translating gives CASSLLNGRPDEQYF.